The 21 T cell receptor beta chains given below trace back to one sample, sequenced in a study of blood T cell repertoires in COVID-19. Only in-frame clones appear in the TCRdb table, and some are missing; sequencing was by immunoSEQ multiplex PCR. The sample contains around 130,000 clones, 82% of which appear only once. Sequenced: peripheral blood. The receptors originated from an elderly woman with acute or convalescent COVID-19.

A single count supports this clone. CDR3 bases: TGTGCCAGCAGCTTGTTCGGGAACACTGAAGCTTTCTTT. This gives the protein CASSLFGNTEAFF. The chain links TRBV7-9 to TRBJ1-1; D uncertain. Per germline, CDR1 SEHNR and CDR2 FQNEAQ (reference sequence). The CDR3 length is 13 residues. V was shortened by 3 bases and J by 1 base, with 6 bases between the two germline ends.

The rearrangement links TRBV12-3 or TRBV12-4 to TRBJ2-2, with TRBD1 matching over 8 bases. The V gene end was trimmed by 8 bases and the J gene end by 1 base; junction bases not matched to a gene: 0. This CDR3 comprises 13 residues. The CDR3 is CASGTGNTGELFF. The CDR3 bases are TGTGCCAGCGGGACAGGGAACACCGGGGAGCTGTTTTTT.

The chain combines TRBV6-5 with TRBJ2-1; a weak D match, TRBD1 (5 bases). V lost 5 bases, J lost 10 bases, and 15 bases lay in between. The CDR3 totals 13 residues. Germline V gene data show CDR1 as MNHEY and CDR2 as SVGAGI. The CDR3 bases are TGTGCCAGCAGTCAGCAGGGAATTTGGGAGCAGTTCTTC. Translating gives CASSQQGIWEQFF.

CDR3 nucleotides: TGCGCCAGCAGCCCACCGGGACAGTCCTATGGCTACACCTTC. Translation: CASSPPGQSYGYTF. J is TRBJ1-2 and V is TRBV5-1; 7 bases fit TRBD1. Germline trimming cut 4 bases from V and 4 bases from J; bases unmatched to any gene: 7. Germline values: CDR1 SGHRS, CDR2 YFSETQ. The CDR3 extends over 14 amino acids.

This clone was seen a single time. This chain links TRBV6-1 with TRBJ2-4; weak D call: TRBD1 (7 bases). Germline-derived CDR1 and CDR2 are MNHNS and SASEGT. With 2 bases removed from V and 3 bases from J, the gap between germline ends came to 14 bases. The length of the CDR3 is 16 residues. This CDR3 is CASSERAGTDKNIQYF. The CDR3 bases are TGTGCCAGCAGTGAAAGGGCGGGGACAGACAAAAACATTCAGTACTTC.

This clone was observed a handful of times. The V and J genes are TRBV7-6 and TRBJ2-7; D not certain. The CDR3 has 15 amino acids. Per the germline V gene, CDR1 is SGHVS and CDR2 is FNYEAQ. V lost 2 bases to trimming and J lost 4 bases, with 15 bases between them. In DNA, the CDR3 is TGTGCCAGCAGCTTACGCGACTGGTCAGATTACGAGCAGTACTTC. Protein sequence: CASSLRDWSDYEQYF.

This chain uses TRBV11-2 with TRBJ1-6; TRBD1 matches at 7 bases. Trimming cost V 1 base and J 7 bases; bases outside gene matches: 4. This CDR3 comprises 15 residues. Germline V gene sequence: CDR1 SGHAT, CDR2 FQNNGV. The CDR3 nucleotides read TGTGCCAGCAGCTTAGCGGGAGGGGGCAATTCACCCCTCCACTTT. The encoded protein is CASSLAGGGNSPLHF.

This sequence joins TRBV5-4 and TRBJ2-5; 11 bases map to TRBD2. V was clipped by 5 bases and J by 4 bases; unmatched bases: 7. Germline V gives CDR1 SGHNT, CDR2 YYREEE (reference sequence). The CDR3 runs 15 residues. CDR3 residues: CASSNSGRALETQYF. CDR3 DNA: TGTGCCAGCAGTAATAGCGGGAGGGCCTTAGAGACCCAGTACTTC.

Written as DNA, the CDR3 is TGTGCCAGCACCACAGGGGTAATAACACCCCTCCACTTT. Protein sequence: CASTTGVITPLHF. V gene TRBV27 combines with J gene TRBJ1-6, with 7 bases lining up with TRBD1. The V gene end was trimmed by 7 bases and the J gene end by 11 bases; junction bases not matched to a gene: 8. The CDR3 is made up of 13 amino acids. CDR1 is MNHEY and CDR2 is SMNVEV in the germline V gene (reference sequence).

The chain joins TRBV14 to TRBJ2-3; D is undetermined. The CDR3 extends over 17 amino acids. Trimming took 0 bases from V and 1 from J, leaving 14 bases between them. Germline V gene data show CDR1 as SGHDN and CDR2 as FVKESK. Here the CDR3 reads CASSQDQRVAGTDTQYF. CDR3 DNA: TGTGCCAGCAGCCAAGATCAACGGGTCGCAGGCACAGATACGCAGTATTTT.

This clone was observed once. This chain links TRBV9 with TRBJ2-7; 7 bases match TRBD1. CDR3 length equals 14 residues. The J segment lost 3 bases and the V segment lost 4 bases, leaving 7 bases of the junction unmatched. The germline CDR1 and CDR2 sequences are SGDLS and YYNGEE. This chain's CDR3 is CASSTFRDSYEQYF. DNA for the CDR3: TGTGCCAGCAGCACGTTCCGGGACAGCTACGAGCAGTACTTC.

The table lists this clone with a few counts. DNA for the CDR3: TGCGCCAGCAGTGGACAGGGAGAACTCTACGAGCAGTACTTC. Its translation: CASSGQGELYEQYF. V is TRBV5-1 and J is TRBJ2-7; TRBD1 matches at 8 bases. CDR3 length equals 14 residues. Germline CDR1 SGHRS, CDR2 YFSETQ. V lost 5 bases to trimming and J lost 3 bases; unmatched junction nucleotides: 7.

The V gene is TRBV5-1, the J gene TRBJ2-5; D uncertain. The CDR3 runs 13 residues. Germline V CDR1 and CDR2: SGHRS, YFSETQ. V lost 4 bases, J lost 2 bases, and 9 bases lay in between. The CDR3 DNA follows: TGCGCCAGCAGCCTGACTGTACAAGAGACCCAGTACTTC. Protein sequence: CASSLTVQETQYF.

This clone appeared once. This chain uses TRBV4-1 with TRBJ1-3; 9 bases line up with TRBD1. The ends lost 4 bases at V and 4 bases at J; junction bases unmatched: 11. The CDR3 sequence is 17 residues long. Germline loops: CDR1 MGHRA, CDR2 YSYEKL. This CDR3 reads CASSPLGQGVSGNTIYF. Written as DNA, the CDR3 is TGCGCCAGCAGCCCTCTGGGACAGGGCGTATCAGGAAACACCATATATTTT.

J is TRBJ2-5 and V is TRBV6-5, with 8 nucleotides matching TRBD1. Germline assignment: CDR1 MNHEY and CDR2 SVGAGI. The CDR3 is made up of 14 amino acids. V shed 6 bases, J shed 1 base, and the junction held 4 bases outside the gene matches. As DNA, the CDR3 is TGTGCCAGCAGGAGACAGGGGATCCAAGAGACCCAGTACTTC. Translating gives CASRRQGIQETQYF.

The rearrangement links TRBV3-1 (or the pseudogene TRBV3-2) to TRBJ1-1, with D perhaps matching TRBD1 (5 bases). The CDR3 covers 19 residues. V was trimmed by 8 bases and J by 3 bases, leaving 31 bases between them. Germline V gives CDR1 LGHDT, CDR2 YNNKEL (reference sequence). The CDR3 here is CASRRGGGRSPLGYTEAFF. Here the CDR3 DNA reads TGTGCCAGCCGGCGGGGTGGGGGACGGTCTCCCCTAGGTTACACTGAAGCTTTCTTT.

This sequence joins TRBV27 and TRBJ1-2; weak D call: TRBD1 (5 bases). The CDR3 extends over 14 amino acids. Trimming pared 3 bases from V and 8 bases from J, leaving 16 bases between. Germline lookup yields CDR1 MNHEY and CDR2 SMNVEV (reference sequence). The chain's CDR3 is CASSFRVGPGGYTF. In nucleotides, the CDR3 is TGTGCCAGCAGTTTTAGGGTGGGGCCCGGGGGCTACACCTTC.

This clone showed up just a few times. V is TRBV5-6 and J is TRBJ2-7, with 8 nucleotides matching TRBD1. Germline CDR1 and CDR2: SGHDT and YYEEEE. Losses at the gene ends were 1 base for V and 6 bases for J; bases not matched to a gene: 12. The CDR3 is made up of 16 amino acids. The CDR3 DNA is TGTGCCAGCAGCTTGCCTATGGGGACAGGTCCGTCCGAGCAGTACTTC. Amino acids: CASSLPMGTGPSEQYF. Together with reference TRBV5-6 and TRBJ2-7, the CDR3 gives the full variable domain: DAGVTQSPTHLIKTRGQQVTLRCSPKSGHDTVSWYQQALGQGPQFIFQYYEEEERQRGNFPDRFSGHQFPNYSSELNVNALLLGDSALYLCASSLPMGTGPSEQYFGPGTRLTVT.

The chain employs TRBV4-2 and TRBJ1-1; D possibly corresponds to TRBD1 (5 bases). CDR3 length: 14 amino acids. Germline V lookup: CDR1 LGHNA, CDR2 YNFKEQ. Trimming took off 1 base at V and 1 base at J, with 7 bases between the two ends. The CDR3 loop reads CASSQADRNTEAFF. DNA of the CDR3: TGTGCCAGCAGCCAAGCCGACAGGAACACTGAAGCTTTCTTT.

The CDR3 reads CASTVWTGGRQETQYF. The CDR3 DNA reads as TGTGCCAGCACTGTATGGACAGGGGGGCGGCAAGAGACCCAGTACTTC. J is TRBJ2-5 and V is TRBV7-9, with 10 bases that match TRBD1. The germline V gene has CDR1 SEHNR and CDR2 FQNEAQ (reference sequence). Trimming removed 7 bases from V and 2 bases from J; junction bases left unmatched: 10. CDR3 length: 16 amino acids.

The gene calls are TRBV9 and TRBJ2-3; 12 bases agree with TRBD2. Trimming took 3 bases from V and 0 from J; bases not matched to a gene: 2. From germline, CDR1 is SGDLS and CDR2 YYNGEE. CDR3 length: 16 amino acids. CDR3 nucleotides: TGTGCCAGCAGCGACGGGACTAGCGGGAGCACAGATACGCAGTATTTT. Its protein product is CASSDGTSGSTDTQYF.